A single sample gave rise to the 12 T cell receptor beta chains below, sequenced in a study of shared clonotypes between healthy human individuals. This table comes from immunoSEQ multiplex PCR, and its TCRdb copy is limited to in-frame clones, with some not included. The table shows roughly 2.1 million clones, with around 93% occurring only once. Only CD45RO-negative cells positively selected for CCR7 counted as naive CD8 cells, so terminally differentiated effector memory CD45RA+ cells were excluded. Sequenced sample: naive CD8+ T cells from PBMCs. The origin of the receptors is a man between 18 and 29 years old in good health. Some clones in this sample may be carry-over from other donors' samples.

The chain has TRBV9 and TRBJ2-7; TRBD2 agrees at 14 bases. The CDR3 has 16 residues. With 4 bases clipped from V and 4 bases from J, the junction kept 7 bases outside the gene matches. CDR1 and CDR2 from the germline V gene are SGDLS and YYNGEE. The CDR3, as DNA: TGTGCCAGCAGCCTCGAGGGACTAGCGGGAGTGTACGAGCAGTACTTC. This codes for CASSLEGLAGVYEQYF.

The J gene is TRBJ1-2, the V gene TRBV5-1; 7 bases map to TRBD1. This CDR3 has 13 residues. Germline V gene sequence: CDR1 SGHRS, CDR2 YFSETQ. V dropped 3 bases and J dropped 4; count of bases not matched to a gene: 3. CDR3: CASSSNRGYGYTF. The CDR3 nucleotides are TGCGCCAGCAGCTCGAACAGGGGCTATGGCTACACCTTC.

This sequence joins TRBV6-5 and TRBJ2-3; 12 bases agree with TRBD2. Germline CDR1 reads MNHEY; CDR2 reads SVGAGI. The CDR3 covers 15 residues. With 5 bases clipped from V and 4 bases from J, the junction kept 4 bases outside the gene matches. The CDR3 sequence is CASSQTSGSSDTQYF. The CDR3 DNA is TGTGCCAGCAGTCAGACTAGCGGGAGCTCAGATACGCAGTATTTT.

To note about this clone: Other DNA variants within this sample encode the same CDR3. The rearrangement uses TRBV9 and TRBJ2-3; TRBD2 aligns across 7 bases. The CDR3 is 16 amino acids. From germline, CDR1 is SGDLS and CDR2 YYNGEE. Germline trimming cut 4 bases from V and 2 bases from J; bases unmatched to any gene: 10. CDR3 sequence: CASSPGRASSTDTQYF. In DNA, the CDR3 is TGTGCCAGCAGCCCAGGGAGGGCCAGTTCCACAGATACGCAGTATTTT.

The chain combines TRBV11-3 with TRBJ1-2; D uncertain. V was pared by 4 bases and J by 7 bases, with 7 bases between. The length of the CDR3 is 11 residues. CDR1 is SGHNT and CDR2 is YENEEA in the germline V gene. CDR3 in DNA: TGTGCCAGCAGCTCCCTGGTTGGCTACACCTTC. It is translated as CASSSLVGYTF.

This clone was seen only a few times. The V gene is TRBV27, the J gene TRBJ2-1; TRBD1 is a possible D gene (5 bases). CDR1 is MNHEY, CDR2 SMNVEV, per germline (reference sequence). Trimming removed 6 bases at V and 8 bases at J, with 8 bases between. CDR3 length: 11 amino acids. The CDR3 loop is CASRQAYEQFF. The CDR3 DNA is TGTGCCAGCAGACAGGCGTATGAGCAGTTCTTC.

V gene TRBV6-1 combines with J gene TRBJ2-1, with D possibly TRBD1 on 5 matching bases. CDR3 length: 13 residues. The V end was cut by 5 bases, the J end by 4 bases, with 9 bases between. Germline values: CDR1 MNHNS, CDR2 SASEGT. CDR3 amino acids: CASSFDRYNEQFF. The CDR3 bases are TGTGCCAGCAGTTTCGACAGATACAATGAGCAGTTCTTC.

The chain joins TRBV7-6 to TRBJ2-7; tentatively, D is TRBD1 (6 bases). The CDR3 totals 13 residues. Trimming pared 3 bases from V and 5 bases from J, leaving 11 bases between. Germline values: CDR1 SGHVS, CDR2 FNYEAQ. This chain's CDR3 is CASSLYRDNEQYF. CDR3 nucleotides: TGTGCCAGCAGCTTGTACCGGGACAACGAGCAGTACTTC.

J is TRBJ2-1 and V is TRBV21-1. TRBV21-1 is designated a pseudogene. CDR3 size: 15 residues. The CDR3 here is CASSPQGRAYNEQFF. CDR3 in DNA: TGTGCCAGCAGCCCTCAGGGACGGGCCTACAATGAGCAGTTCTTC.

The gene calls are TRBV27 and TRBJ2-7, with D possibly TRBD1 on 6 matching bases. The CDR3 has 13 amino acids. Germline V lookup: CDR1 MNHEY, CDR2 SMNVEV (reference sequence). Between the trimmed V and J ends, which lost 5 bases and 2 bases, there was a span of 10 bases. The CDR3 spells CASSRGKTYEQYF. The CDR3 DNA reads TGTGCCAGCAGTAGGGGGAAAACCTACGAGCAGTACTTC.

This rearrangement joins TRBV29-1 to TRBJ2-5; 9 nucleotides agree with TRBD1. CDR3 length: 13 residues. The V segment lost 5 bases and the J segment 3 bases; nucleotides outside the gene matches: 4. Germline V gives CDR1 SQVTM, CDR2 ANQGSEA. The CDR3 reads CSVPGQGKETQYF. CDR3 nucleotides: TGCAGCGTTCCGGGACAGGGAAAAGAGACCCAGTACTTC. Together with reference TRBV29-1 and TRBJ2-5, the CDR3 gives the full variable domain: SAVISQKPSRDICQRGTSLTIQCQVDSQVTMMFWYRQQPGQSLTLIATANQGSEATYESGFVIDKFPISRPNLTFSTLTVSNMSPEDSSIYLCSVPGQGKETQYFGPGTRLLVL.

J is TRBJ2-1 and V is TRBV10-1, with 7 positions matching TRBD1. Germline V gene sequence: CDR1 WNHNN, CDR2 SYGVQD (reference sequence). After removal of 3 bases from V and 7 bases from J, the junction contained 6 bases not matched to a gene. The CDR3 is 14 amino acids. The CDR3 DNA is TGCGCCAGCAGTGACAGGGGGTCCACGAATGAGCAGTTCTTC. Translating gives CASSDRGSTNEQFF.